Shown below are 20 T cell receptor beta chains from a single sample sequenced in a study of T cell responses to AZD1222 COVID-19 vaccine. TCRdb's table, derived via immunoSEQ multiplex PCR, lists solely in-frame clones and lacks some. Counted here are 140,000 to 150,000 clones, 92% occurring once; the ten biggest clones make up around 3.6%. The sample in question was peripheral blood, obtained on day 0 of AZD1222 vaccination. The source is an adult in good health.

The rearrangement uses TRBV10-3 and TRBJ2-7; 9 bases match TRBD1. J gave up 5 bases and V 10 bases, and 6 bases lay outside the gene matches. The CDR3 spans 12 residues. Germline CDR1 is ENHRY and CDR2 is SYGVKD. The CDR3 here is CATRDRENEQYF. DNA of the CDR3: TGTGCCACCCGGGACAGGGAGAACGAGCAGTACTTC.

The chain is built from TRBV7-9 and TRBJ1-1, with D tentatively TRBD1 (5 bases). Trimming left V 3 bases short and J 3 bases short, with 14 bases between. CDR1 SEHNR and CDR2 FQNEAQ come from the germline V gene (reference sequence). This CDR3 has 15 amino acids. The CDR3 nucleotides read TGTGCCAGCAGCTTCCCGGGGCATCGGGACACTGAAGCTTTCTTT. Protein sequence: CASSFPGHRDTEAFF.

V usage is TRBV19 and J usage is TRBJ1-1, with 10 bases fitting TRBD1. V was clipped by 4 bases and J by 5 bases; unmatched bases: 7. CDR1 is LNHDA, CDR2 SQIVND, per germline (reference sequence). The CDR3 consists of 15 residues. The CDR3 sequence is CASSSDRGRYTEAFF. CDR3 DNA: TGTGCCAGTAGTAGCGACAGGGGGCGGTATACTGAAGCTTTCTTT.

V usage is TRBV5-4 and J usage is TRBJ2-7; no reliable D call. The V gene's germline CDR1 is SGHNT and CDR2 YYREEE (reference sequence). The CDR3 has 12 amino acids. The V end was cut by 3 bases, the J end by 0 bases, with 4 bases between. CDR3 DNA sequence: TGTGCCAGCAGCTCAGACTCCTACGAGCAGTACTTC. Its translation: CASSSDSYEQYF.

J is TRBJ1-6 and V is TRBV19; TRBD1 matches 8 bases. J gave up 2 bases and V 5 bases, and 2 bases lay outside the gene matches. The germline V gene has CDR1 LNHDA and CDR2 SQIVND (reference sequence). The CDR3 has 15 amino acids. This CDR3 reads CASSSGGAYNSPLHF. The CDR3 DNA follows: TGTGCCAGTAGTTCAGGGGGCGCCTATAATTCACCCCTCCACTTT.

The chain recombines TRBV29-1 with TRBJ2-2, with 9 nucleotides matching TRBD2. Germline trimming cut 6 bases from V and 0 bases from J; bases unmatched to any gene: 5. Germline V lookup: CDR1 SQVTM, CDR2 ANQGSEA. The CDR3 extends over 15 amino acids. The CDR3 DNA sequence: TGCAGCGTGGCGGGACTAGCCTCGAACACCGGGGAGCTGTTTTTT. Its translation: CSVAGLASNTGELFF.

The chain combines TRBV5-1 with TRBJ2-5, with a tentative D call TRBD1 (5 bases). Germline CDR1 is SGHRS and CDR2 is YFSETQ. V lost 0 bases, J lost 2 bases, and 8 bases lay in between. The CDR3 covers 14 residues. The CDR3 DNA is TGCGCCAGCAGCTTGGATAGGGGTCAAGAGACCCAGTACTTC. This codes for CASSLDRGQETQYF.

The CDR3 sequence: CASRWLGEYNEQFF. Written as DNA, the CDR3 is TGTGCCAGCAGGTGGCTAGGGGAATACAATGAGCAGTTCTTC. This chain uses TRBV6-5 with TRBJ2-1, with a weak D call TRBD1 (5 bases). The germline V gene has CDR1 MNHEY and CDR2 SVGAGI. With 6 bases removed from V and 4 bases from J, the gap between germline ends came to 13 bases. CDR3 length: 14 amino acids.

V is TRBV7-2 and J is TRBJ1-2, with a possible D match to TRBD1 (5 bases). The CDR3 has 15 amino acids. V lost 4 bases and J 5 bases, leaving 17 bases between the germline ends. Germline CDR1 reads SGHTA; CDR2 reads FQGNSA. For the CDR3, the DNA is TGTGCCAGCAGCTCAAAGGGCAGGGTGGATTATGGCTACACCTTC. Translated: CASSSKGRVDYGYTF.

The genes are TRBV30 and TRBJ1-5, with TRBD1 matching over 9 bases. This CDR3 region has 15 residues. CDR1 is GTSNPN, CDR2 SVGIG, per germline (reference sequence). V gave up 2 bases and J gave up 2 bases; unmatched junction bases: 4. DNA for the CDR3: TGTGCCTGGAGTAAGGGGACAGGGCGCAATCAGCCCCAGCATTTT. Residues: CAWSKGTGRNQPQHF.

V gene TRBV19 combines with J gene TRBJ2-7; TRBD2 matches 10 bases. Unmatched junction bases numbered 4, after V lost 8 bases and J lost 3 bases. The CDR3 length is 13 residues. CDR1 is LNHDA, CDR2 SQIVND, per germline (reference sequence). The CDR3 here is CASSSGSNYEQYF. The CDR3 nucleotides read TGTGCCAGTTCTAGCGGGAGCAACTACGAGCAGTACTTC. Complete variable domain (other parts from reference TRBV19 and TRBJ2-7): DGGITQSPKYLFRKEGQNVTLSCEQNLNHDAMYWYRQDPGQGLRLIYYSQIVNDFQKGDIAEGYSVSREKKESFPLTVTSAQKNPTAFYLCASSSGSNYEQYFGPGTRLTVT.

The rearrangement links TRBV5-3 to TRBJ2-3, with 7 bases matching TRBD2. TRBV5-3 is given ORF status, its function remaining uncertain. This CDR3 spans 16 amino acids. J was trimmed by 0 bases and V by 7 bases; bases with no gene match: 11. The DNA of the CDR3 is TGTGCCAGAGGGTGTCACCTAGCGGCTAGCACAGATACGCAGTATTTT. Protein sequence: CARGCHLAASTDTQYF.

V gene TRBV9 combines with J gene TRBJ2-1; 9 positions agree with TRBD1. In germline, CDR1 is SGDLS, CDR2 YYNGEE. The CDR3 is 16 amino acids. V gave up 3 bases and J gave up 5 bases; unmatched junction bases: 9. CDR3 in amino acids: CASSAQTGGINNEQFF. The CDR3 region has the DNA TGTGCCAGCAGCGCCCAAACAGGGGGCATCAACAATGAGCAGTTCTTC. Looking up the rest from reference TRBV9 and TRBJ2-1 gives the full variable domain: DSGVTQTPKHLITATGQRVTLRCSPRSGDLSVYWYQQSLDQGLQFLIQYYNGEERAKGNILERFSAQQFPDLHSELNLSSLELGDSALYFCASSAQTGGINNEQFFGPGTRLTVL.

The chain couples TRBV5-6 to TRBJ2-7; D is uncertain. Trimming removed 5 bases from V and 0 bases from J, with 12 bases in between. CDR1 and CDR2 (germline): SGHDT, YYEEEE. The CDR3 sequence is 14 residues long. The CDR3 DNA follows: TGTGCCAGCAGTGAAGGGCGGAGCTCCTACGAGCAGTACTTC. Its protein is CASSEGRSSYEQYF.

This chain joins TRBV7-3 and TRBJ2-7; D not certain. The V gene lost 5 bases and the J gene lost 1 base, with 9 bases spanning the gap. CDR1 and CDR2 from the germline V gene are SGHTA and FQGTGA. The CDR3 has 13 residues. The CDR3 nucleotides are TGTGCCAGCAGCCAAGACCTTTCCTACGAGCAGTACTTC. This gives the protein CASSQDLSYEQYF.

The gene calls are TRBV28 and TRBJ1-6; 7 nucleotides match TRBD1. V trimming: 10 bases; J trimming: 7 bases; junction bases outside the gene matches: 10. Germline CDR1 and CDR2: MDHEN and SYDVKM. The CDR3 extends over 14 amino acids. CDR3: CATGKGAKNSPLHF. The CDR3 DNA reads as TGTGCCACTGGTAAGGGGGCGAAGAATTCACCCCTCCACTTT. The full variable domain, its missing parts supplied by reference TRBV28 and TRBJ1-6, is DVKVTQSSRYLVKRTGEKVFLECVQDMDHENMFWYRQDPGLGLRLIYFSYDVKMKEKGDIPEGYSVSREKKERFSLILESASTNQTSMYLCATGKGAKNSPLHFGNGTRLTVT.

CDR3 sequence: CASSYGDFRDEQFF. The CDR3 DNA follows: TGCGCCAGCAGCTATGGCGATTTCCGCGATGAGCAGTTCTTC. The V call is TRBV5-1, the J call TRBJ2-1; D is ambiguous. Deletions cut 3 bases from V and 8 bases from J, with 15 bases between. The germline V gene encodes CDR1 SGHRS and CDR2 YFSETQ. CDR3 length: 14 amino acids.

The chain joins TRBV7-9 to TRBJ1-2; D is undetermined. The CDR3 extends over 16 amino acids. Germline V gives CDR1 SEHNR, CDR2 FQNEAQ (reference sequence). The V gene lost 3 bases and the J gene lost 8 bases, with 22 bases spanning the gap. In DNA, the CDR3 is TGTGCCAGCAGCTTCCGGTCAGGACGCCGACCGGAGGGCTACACCTTC. Translating gives CASSFRSGRRPEGYTF.

The chain is built from TRBV5-8 and TRBJ1-2; 7 nucleotides match TRBD1. V lost 4 bases to trimming and J lost 4 bases; unmatched junction nucleotides: 7. The CDR3 extends over 14 amino acids. CDR1 and CDR2 (germline): SGHTS, YDEGEE. The CDR3 loop is CASSTRGLGYGYTF. The CDR3 DNA reads as TGTGCCAGCAGCACCAGGGGGTTGGGCTATGGCTACACCTTC.

The V call is TRBV9, the J call TRBJ2-1, with 8 bases that match TRBD2. This CDR3 spans 13 amino acids. Germline CDR1 is SGDLS and CDR2 is YYNGEE. Trimming cost V 0 bases and J 9 bases; bases outside gene matches: 2. The CDR3 DNA reads TGTGCCAGCAGCGTAGATGGACTAGCTGAGCAGTTCTTC. This encodes CASSVDGLAEQFF.